The T cell receptor (beta chain) under discussion was sequenced for a study of CD8 T cells in Susac syndrome. A quantity of about 0.5 to 1 ug RNA underwent reverse transcription using random hexamers. Each CDR3 protein is one row after TCRdb ran MiXCR on the immunoSEQ multiplex PCR reads. Found here are about 300,000 distinct CDR3 sequences, about 91% of them singletons; the top ten hold more than 0.15%. The CDR3 consists of 14 residues. Trimming took 6 bases from V and 1 from J, leaving 12 bases between them. The V gene's germline CDR1 is MNHEY and CDR2 SVGEGT. This TCR was recovered from a human donor with multiple sclerosis. Source material: CD8+ T cells from PBMCs. V usage is TRBV6-2 or TRBV6-3 and J usage is TRBJ1-1; possibly TRBD1 for D (5 bases). The CDR3 here is CASRPIGQNTEAFF. The CDR3 DNA reads as TGTGCCAGCAGGCCCATTGGACAGAACACTGAAGCTTTCTTT.